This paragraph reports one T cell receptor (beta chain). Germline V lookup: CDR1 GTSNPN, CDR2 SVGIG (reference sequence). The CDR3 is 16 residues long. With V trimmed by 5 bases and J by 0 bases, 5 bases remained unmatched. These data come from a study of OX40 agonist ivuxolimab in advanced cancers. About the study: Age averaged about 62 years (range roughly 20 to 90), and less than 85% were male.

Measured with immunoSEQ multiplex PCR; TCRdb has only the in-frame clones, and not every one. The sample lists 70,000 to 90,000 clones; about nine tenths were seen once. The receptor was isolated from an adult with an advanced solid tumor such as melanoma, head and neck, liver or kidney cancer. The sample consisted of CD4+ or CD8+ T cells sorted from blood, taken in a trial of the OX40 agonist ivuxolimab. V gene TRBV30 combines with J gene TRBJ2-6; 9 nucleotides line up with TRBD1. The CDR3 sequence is CAWGQGTGSGANVLTF. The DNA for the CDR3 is TGTGCCTGGGGACAGGGGACGGGCTCTGGGGCCAACGTCCTGACTTTC.